These T cell receptor beta chains were read from a single sample in a study of naive and memory T cell subsets. Each CDR3 protein is one row after TCRdb ran MiXCR on the UMI-ligation and nested PCR reads. The sample holds 21,000 or so distinct CDR3 sequences; about 11% are singletons and the top ten take roughly 18%. The material sequenced was central memory CD8+ T cells from blood. The source is a human donor in good health. CDR3s include the opening cysteine and the closing phenylalanine or tryptophan. A D gene is named only where the DNA matches it firmly. Size is omitted from some rows. Given values are once, few, many or a class for expanded clones.

NA	TRBV4-3	TRBJ2-7	few	TGCGCCAGCAGCCAAGACAGGGGTTACCTCTACGAGCAGTACTTC	CASSQDRGYLYEQYF
NA	TRBV7-9	TRBJ2-7	many	TGTGCCAGCAGCGACGACGGCTCCTACGAGCAGTACTTC	CASSDDGSYEQYF
NA	TRBV6-4	TRBJ1-1	NA	TGTGCCAGCAGTGACGGGGAGATGAACACTGAAGCTTTCTTT	CASSDGEMNTEAFF
NA	TRBV7-2	TRBJ1-1	few	TGTGCCAGCAGCGTAGGGGTGACTGAAGCTTTCTTT	CASSVGVTEAFF
TRBD1	TRBV30	TRBJ1-1	NA	TGTGCCTGGACGACAGGGGGGGCGGCTGAAGCTTTCTTT	CAWTTGGAAEAFF
NA	TRBV27	TRBJ2-2	NA	TGTGCCAGCAGTGCGACGGTGGCCGGGGAGCTGTTTTTT	CASSATVAGELFF
NA	TRBV3-1	TRBJ1-2	NA	TGTGCCAGCAGCCCCCCCGCTTTAGGGGGCTATGGCTACACCTTC	CASSPPALGGYGYTF
NA	TRBV29-1	TRBJ1-1	NA	TGCAGCGTTGAAAGGCGTACTGAAGCTTTCTTT	CSVERRTEAFF
TRBD1	TRBV12-3/TRBV12-4	TRBJ1-4	NA	TGTGCCAGCAGGCCCCCTGGGACAGGGAATGAAAAACTGTTTTTT	CASRPPGTGNEKLFF
TRBD1	TRBV20-1	TRBJ2-7	NA	TGCAGTGCTAGAGGACCGACCCCAGACAGGGGAATTTCCTACGAGCAGTACTTC	CSARGPTPDRGISYEQYF
NA	TRBV7-9	TRBJ1-1	many	TGTGCCAGCAGCTTCGCTACGGGTTTGAACACTGAAGCTTTCTTT	CASSFATGLNTEAFF
NA	TRBV30	TRBJ2-3	NA	TGTGCCTGGGGTTGGAGTAGCGGCACAGATACGCAGTATTTT	CAWGWSSGTDTQYF
NA	TRBV10-3	TRBJ1-2	many	TGTGCCATCAGTGAACTCCCTGGGAGCTATGGCTACACCTTC	CAISELPGSYGYTF
NA	TRBV19	TRBJ1-1	NA	TGTGCCAGTATCGGGACGAGGAAATTGAACACTGAAGCTTTCTTT	CASIGTRKLNTEAFF
TRBD1	TRBV3-1	TRBJ1-4	many	TGTGCCAGCAGAGGGACAGGGGGCGAAGCCGGAAAACTGTTTTTT	CASRGTGGEAGKLFF
NA	TRBV7-9	TRBJ2-1	few	TGTGCCAGCAGCAGCCGGGCTAGCCGGGGAAATGAGCAGTTCTTC	CASSSRASRGNEQFF
TRBD1	TRBV10-3	TRBJ1-6	many	TGTGCCATCAGTGAGGGACAGGGTAGTCCACCCCTCCACTTT	CAISEGQGSPPLHF
NA	TRBV6-2/TRBV6-3	TRBJ2-1	NA	TGTGCCAGCAGTTACTCCGAGTTGGGTTCCGCAAATGAGCAGTTCTTC	CASSYSELGSANEQFF
NA	TRBV7-6	TRBJ1-5	many	TGTGCCAGCAGCCCCAGATCACACAGGGCTGACAATCAGCCCCAGCATTTT	CASSPRSHRADNQPQHF
TRBD2	TRBV11-2	TRBJ2-7	many	TGTGCCAGCAGCTTAGGGGGGACTAGCGACGAGCAGTACTTC	CASSLGGTSDEQYF
NA	TRBV6-1	TRBJ2-7	few	TGTGCCAGCAGTGAGCTTTGGTCTGTGACCTACGAGCAGTACTTC	CASSELWSVTYEQYF
TRBD2	TRBV28	TRBJ2-3	few	TGTGCCAGCAGTTTCCCAGGACTAGCGGAGGGCCATACGCAGTATTTT	CASSFPGLAEGHTQYF
NA	TRBV4-3	TRBJ1-6	NA	TGCGCCAGCAGCCAAGATAGTAGCTCCTATAATTCACCCCTCCACTTT	CASSQDSSSYNSPLHF
NA	TRBV5-1	TRBJ2-7	medium-sized	TGCGCCAGCAGCTCAGCAGGGTCCTCCTACGAGCAGTACTTC	CASSSAGSSYEQYF
TRBD1	TRBV7-2	TRBJ2-6	NA	TGTGCCAGCCGTGGACAGGCGGACTCTGGGGCCAACGTCCTGACTTTC	CASRGQADSGANVLTF
TRBD1	TRBV6-2/TRBV6-3	TRBJ2-5	many	TGTGCCAGCAGCAACAACAGGGGTTCGGAGACCCAGTACTTC	CASSNNRGSETQYF
NA	TRBV7-2	TRBJ2-7	NA	TGTGCCAGCAGCTCAGGGAATTCTGGCGGACGATTCTCCTACGAGCAGTACTTC	CASSSGNSGGRFSYEQYF
TRBD1	TRBV5-1	TRBJ1-2	few	TGCGCCAGCAGCTTGGCAGGGACAGAAGTTAACTATGGCTACACCTTC	CASSLAGTEVNYGYTF
NA	TRBV7-8	TRBJ1-3	few	TGTGCCAGCAGCATCCAGGGGCAAGGAAACACCATATATTTT	CASSIQGQGNTIYF
NA	TRBV20-1	TRBJ1-2	medium-sized	TGCAGTGCGTCCGCCTTAGCTAACTATGGCTACACCTTC	CSASALANYGYTF
TRBD2	TRBV4-2	TRBJ2-1	medium-sized	TGTGCCAGCAGCATACTAGCGGGAGGGAATAATGAGCAGTTCTTC	CASSILAGGNNEQFF
NA	TRBV9	TRBJ2-1	few	TGTGCCAGCAGCACCGAAGAAGTGGGTTACAATGAGCAGTTCTTC	CASSTEEVGYNEQFF
NA	TRBV5-5	TRBJ2-1	few	TGTGCCAGCAGCTTATCGTCCTCGGAGCGCAGCAATGAGCAGTTCTTC	CASSLSSSERSNEQFF
TRBD2	TRBV4-2	TRBJ2-7	many	TGTGCCAGCAGCCCTGAATTAGCGGGAGGGTTAGACGAGCAGTACTTC	CASSPELAGGLDEQYF
NA	TRBV12-3/TRBV12-4	TRBJ2-5	NA	TGTGCCAGCAGTCATCGGTCCCGGGAGACCCAGTACTTC	CASSHRSRETQYF
NA	TRBV4-1	TRBJ1-2	NA	TGCGCCAGCAGCCACGGACAGAGCTTTCATGGCTACACCTTC	CASSHGQSFHGYTF
NA	TRBV9	TRBJ1-1	medium-sized	TGTGCCAGCAGCGTAGATGGATTGGTGGACACTGAAGCTTTCTTT	CASSVDGLVDTEAFF